This paragraph covers one T cell receptor beta chain sequence. These data are taken from a study of blood T cell repertoires in COVID-19. Study details: PBMCs, B-cell-depleted T cells, or T cells were the source of the cDNA or gDNA that made up the material.

Original data processing: Amplification from reference gene primers served as the basis for estimated nucleated cell counts. The method was immunoSEQ multiplex PCR; TCRdb's version includes in-frame clones alone and lacks a portion of them. That table gives V, J and clone size, and the DNA gave D and trimming. The sample records 110,000 to 150,000 clones, less than 80% being singletons. CDR1 SGHAT and CDR2 FQNNGV come from the germline V gene. The CDR3 is 13 residues long. V lost 5 bases, J lost 9 bases, and 14 bases lay in between. Source material: peripheral blood. The clonotype originates from a man between 60 and 75 years old with acute or convalescent COVID-19. This chain links TRBV11-2 with TRBJ1-5; D is undetermined. The CDR3 DNA reads as TGTGCCAGCAGCAACGACATTGCGCGGCCCCAGCATTTT. Its translation is CASSNDIARPQHF.